This T cell receptor beta chain was obtained from a study of blood T cells in healthy people across ages. Study outcomes and limitations: The long-lived group displayed more naive CD4+ cells, plus higher diversity, than the aged donors did.

The use of a sample-barcoded 5' primer and a J-beta primer mix characterized a second PCR of about 7 to 12 cycles. TCRdb reprocessed the 5' RACE reads via MiXCR and lists one record per CDR3 protein. This table has 1,800,000 or so distinct CDR3 sequences, roughly 43% appearing once. Notes on this clonotype: Its antigen is unidentified.

Caucasian, healthy and from Russia, the donors were aged between roughly 6 and 95. The receptor's source is a human donor in good health. Specimen: blood.

The CDR3 is CASSLTPSGDRVHNEQFF. CDR3 nucleotides: TGTGCCAGCAGCTTAACCCCCTCCGGAGACAGGGTACACAATGAGCAGTTCTTC. The chain is built from TRBV11-2 and TRBJ2-1, with TRBD1 identical over 7 bases. CDR3 length equals 18 residues. V dropped 2 bases and J dropped 5; count of bases not matched to a gene: 15. Germline V gene sequence: CDR1 SGHAT, CDR2 FQNNGV.